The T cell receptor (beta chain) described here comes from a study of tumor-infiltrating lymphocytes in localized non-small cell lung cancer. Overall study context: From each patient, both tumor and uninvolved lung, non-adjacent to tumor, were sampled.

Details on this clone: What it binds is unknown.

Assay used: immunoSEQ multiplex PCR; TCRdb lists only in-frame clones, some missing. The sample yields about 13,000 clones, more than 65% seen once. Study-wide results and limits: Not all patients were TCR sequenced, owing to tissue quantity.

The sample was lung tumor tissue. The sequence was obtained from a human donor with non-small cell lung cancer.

The CDR3 DNA is TGTGCCAGCAGCTTGGGACCGGGACAGGGGACGATTGACTATGGCTACACCTTC. Encoded protein: CASSLGPGQGTIDYGYTF. The chain has TRBV5-6 and TRBJ1-2; 10 positions agree with TRBD1. V lost 0 bases, J lost 3 bases, and 11 bases stayed unmatched. The CDR3 sequence is 18 residues long. Per germline, CDR1 SGHDT and CDR2 YYEEEE.